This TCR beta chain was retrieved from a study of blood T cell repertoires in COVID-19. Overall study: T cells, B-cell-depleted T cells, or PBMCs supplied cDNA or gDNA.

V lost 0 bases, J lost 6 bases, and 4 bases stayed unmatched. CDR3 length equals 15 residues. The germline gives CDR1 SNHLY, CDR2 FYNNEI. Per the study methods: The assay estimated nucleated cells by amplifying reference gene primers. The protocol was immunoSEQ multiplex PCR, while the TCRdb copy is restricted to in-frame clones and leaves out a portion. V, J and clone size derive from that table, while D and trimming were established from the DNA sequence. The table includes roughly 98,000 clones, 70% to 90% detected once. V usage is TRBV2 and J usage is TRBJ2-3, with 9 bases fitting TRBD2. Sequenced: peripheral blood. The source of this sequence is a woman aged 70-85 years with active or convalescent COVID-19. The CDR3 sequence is CASSEAAGGPDTQYF. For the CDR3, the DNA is TGTGCCAGCAGTGAAGCTGCGGGGGGGCCGGATACGCAGTATTTT.